Listed below are T cell receptor beta chains from one sample, sequenced in a study of PD-L1 blockade in urothelial cancer. Clones were read by immunoSEQ multiplex PCR, and TCRdb kept only the in-frame ones, dropping some. The table includes under 55,000 clones, 84% detected once. The sample in question was PBMCs, obtained around atezolizumab (anti-PD-L1) treatment. The source of these receptors is a man between 65 and 80 years old with urothelial cancer. Each CDR3 is given with its conserved first and last residue. A D gene is named only where the DNA matches it firmly. Size is omitted from some rows. Given values are once, few, many or a class for expanded clones.

>.|TRBJ2-3|14|TRBV7-6|.
CASSLDPGSDTQYF
TGTGCCAGCAGCTTAGATCCGGGGTCGGATACGCAGTATTTT
>.|TRBJ2-6|15|TRBV6-1|.
CASRLGGSGANVLTF
TGTGCCAGCAGGCTAGGTGGCTCTGGGGCCAACGTCCTGACTTTC
>.|TRBJ2-3|15|TRBV6-6|TRBD2
CASSYPTSSTDTQYF
TGTGCCAGCAGTTATCCGACTAGCAGCACAGATACGCAGTATTTT
>.|TRBJ2-7|13|TRBV18|TRBD1
CASSYGQAYEQYF
TGTGCCAGCTCTTATGGACAGGCCTACGAGCAGTACTTC
>.|TRBJ2-5|13|TRBV11-2|.
CASTLFGVETQYF
TGTGCCAGCACCCTGTTCGGGGTAGAGACCCAGTACTTC
>.|TRBJ2-2|17|TRBV7-9|TRBD2
CASSLGAGGINTGELFF
TGTGCCAGCAGCTTAGGAGCGGGAGGGATCAACACCGGGGAGCTGTTTTTT
>.|TRBJ1-5|15|TRBV6-6|.
CASSYSRDWVQPQHF
TGTGCCAGCAGTTACTCCCGGGACTGGGTACAGCCCCAGCATTTT
>.|TRBJ1-1|16|TRBV7-8|.
CASSPTVGQLNTEAFF
TGTGCCAGCAGCCCTACTGTGGGGCAGCTGAACACTGAAGCTTTCTTT
>.|TRBJ2-1|14|TRBV2|TRBD2
CACKPGLAAHEQFF
TGTGCCTGCAAACCGGGACTAGCGGCACATGAGCAGTTCTTC
>.|TRBJ2-2|14|TRBV11-2|.
CASSLLGDTGELFF
TGTGCCAGCAGCCTCCTGGGAGACACCGGGGAGCTGTTTTTT
>few|TRBJ2-3|15|TRBV6-6|TRBD2
CASWTGLAGPDTQYF
TGTGCCAGCTGGACGGGGCTAGCGGGACCAGATACGCAGTATTTT
>.|TRBJ2-3|14|TRBV19|TRBD2
CASRGSGRTDTQYF
TGTGCCAGTAGGGGTAGCGGGAGAACAGATACGCAGTATTTT
>.|TRBJ1-3|14|TRBV7-6|.
CASSPSDSGNTIYF
TGTGCCAGCAGCCCGAGCGACTCTGGAAACACCATATATTTT
>once|TRBJ1-1|13|TRBV5-8|TRBD1
CASSFHRGDEAFF
TGTGCCAGCAGCTTCCACAGGGGGGATGAAGCTTTCTTT
>.|TRBJ1-2|12|TRBV27|.
CASRGPGYGYTF
TGTGCCAGCAGGGGTCCGGGGTATGGCTACACCTTC
>.|TRBJ2-7|13|TRBV7-2|.
CASSYTRAYEQYF
TGTGCCAGCAGTTATACCAGGGCCTACGAGCAGTACTTC
>.|TRBJ2-7|15|TRBV11-2|TRBD2
CASSLDSGVTYEQYF
TGTGCCAGCAGCTTAGATAGCGGGGTTACCTACGAGCAGTACTTC
>many|TRBJ2-7|13|TRBV5-1|.
CASSFLSSYEQYF
TGCGCCAGCAGCTTCCTGAGCTCCTACGAGCAGTACTTC
>.|TRBJ2-5|15|TRBV28|TRBD1
CASSFKGAFQETQYF
TGTGCCAGCAGTTTTAAGGGGGCTTTCCAAGAGACCCAGTACTTC
>.|TRBJ2-5|15|TRBV7-7|TRBD1
CASSLDTGGEETQYF
TGTGCCAGCAGCTTAGATACAGGGGGCGAAGAGACCCAGTACTTC
>.|TRBJ2-1|16|TRBV28|TRBD1
CASSFVRQGARNEQFF
TGTGCCAGCAGTTTTGTGAGACAGGGGGCGCGTAATGAGCAGTTCTTC
>medium-sized|TRBJ1-2|14|TRBV7-3|TRBD1
CASSTRGQGDGYTF
TGTGCCAGCAGCACGAGGGGGCAGGGCGATGGCTACACCTTC
>.|TRBJ1-5|15|TRBV19|.
CASSIELWGGQPQHF
TGTGCCAGTAGTATCGAACTATGGGGCGGTCAGCCCCAGCATTTT
>.|TRBJ1-2|13|TRBV28|TRBD1
CVTGGSPNYGYTF
TGTGTGACAGGGGGCTCCCCTAACTATGGCTACACCTTC
>.|TRBJ2-6|16|TRBV14|.
CASSHPVGPGANVLTF
TGTGCCAGCAGCCACCCCGTTGGCCCTGGGGCCAACGTCCTGACTTTC
>.|TRBJ1-6|16|TRBV30|TRBD1
CAWSTDRGHWNSPLHF
TGTGCCTGGAGTACGGACAGGGGGCATTGGAATTCACCCCTCCACTTT
>.|TRBJ2-7|15|TRBV28|.
CASSSSGTNPYEQYF
TGTGCCAGCAGTTCCTCCGGGACAAATCCCTACGAGCAGTACTTC
>.|TRBJ2-3|16|TRBV9|.
CASSVGPASEADTQYF
TGTGCCAGCAGCGTAGGGCCAGCCTCGGAGGCAGATACGCAGTATTTT
>.|TRBJ2-7|14|TRBV11-3|TRBD1
CASSPGTGPREQYF
TGTGCCAGCAGCCCCGGGACAGGCCCGCGCGAGCAGTACTTC
>.|TRBJ2-7|11|TRBV10-3|.
CAAADSYEQYF
TGTGCCGCAGCAGACAGCTACGAGCAGTACTTC
>.|TRBJ2-1|15|TRBV10-3|TRBD1
CAISKDRDSYNEQFF
TGTGCCATCAGTAAGGACAGGGACTCCTACAATGAGCAGTTCTTC
>.|TRBJ2-2|14|TRBV5-1|.
CASSFSGKTGELFF
TGCGCCAGCAGCTTCTCAGGCAAAACCGGGGAGCTGTTTTTT
>.|TRBJ2-7|15|TRBV28|TRBD1
CASSRGDRGTYEQYF
TGTGCCAGCTCCCGAGGGGACAGGGGAACCTACGAGCAGTACTTC